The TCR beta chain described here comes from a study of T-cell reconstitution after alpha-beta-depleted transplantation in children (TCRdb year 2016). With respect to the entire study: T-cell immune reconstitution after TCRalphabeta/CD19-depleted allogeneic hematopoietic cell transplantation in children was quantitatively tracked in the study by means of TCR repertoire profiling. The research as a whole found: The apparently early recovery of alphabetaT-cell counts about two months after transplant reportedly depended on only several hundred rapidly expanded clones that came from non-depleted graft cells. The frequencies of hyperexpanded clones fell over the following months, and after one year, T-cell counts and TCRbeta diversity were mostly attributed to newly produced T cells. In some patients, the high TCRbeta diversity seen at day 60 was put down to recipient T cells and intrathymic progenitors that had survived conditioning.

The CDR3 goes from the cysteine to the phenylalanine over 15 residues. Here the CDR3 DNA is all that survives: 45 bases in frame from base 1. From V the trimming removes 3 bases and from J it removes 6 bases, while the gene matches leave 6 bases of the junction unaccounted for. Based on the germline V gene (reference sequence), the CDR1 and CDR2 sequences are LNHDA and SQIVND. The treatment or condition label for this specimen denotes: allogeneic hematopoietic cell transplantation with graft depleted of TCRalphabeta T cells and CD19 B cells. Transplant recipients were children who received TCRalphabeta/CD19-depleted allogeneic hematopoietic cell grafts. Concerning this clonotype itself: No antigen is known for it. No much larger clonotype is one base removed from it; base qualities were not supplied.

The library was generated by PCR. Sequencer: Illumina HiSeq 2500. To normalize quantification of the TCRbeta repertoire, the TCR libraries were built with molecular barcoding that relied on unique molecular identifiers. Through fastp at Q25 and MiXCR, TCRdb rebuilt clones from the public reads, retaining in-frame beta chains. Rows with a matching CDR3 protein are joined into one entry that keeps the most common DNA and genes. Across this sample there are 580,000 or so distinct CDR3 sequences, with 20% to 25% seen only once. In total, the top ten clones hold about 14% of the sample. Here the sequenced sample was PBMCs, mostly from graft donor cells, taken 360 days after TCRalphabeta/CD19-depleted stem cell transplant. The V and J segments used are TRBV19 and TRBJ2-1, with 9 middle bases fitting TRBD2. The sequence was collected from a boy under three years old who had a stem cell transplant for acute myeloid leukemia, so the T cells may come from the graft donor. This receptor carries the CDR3 CASSILAGTRNEQFF. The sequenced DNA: TGTGCCAGTAGTATTCTAGCGGGGACCCGCAATGAGCAGTTCTTC.